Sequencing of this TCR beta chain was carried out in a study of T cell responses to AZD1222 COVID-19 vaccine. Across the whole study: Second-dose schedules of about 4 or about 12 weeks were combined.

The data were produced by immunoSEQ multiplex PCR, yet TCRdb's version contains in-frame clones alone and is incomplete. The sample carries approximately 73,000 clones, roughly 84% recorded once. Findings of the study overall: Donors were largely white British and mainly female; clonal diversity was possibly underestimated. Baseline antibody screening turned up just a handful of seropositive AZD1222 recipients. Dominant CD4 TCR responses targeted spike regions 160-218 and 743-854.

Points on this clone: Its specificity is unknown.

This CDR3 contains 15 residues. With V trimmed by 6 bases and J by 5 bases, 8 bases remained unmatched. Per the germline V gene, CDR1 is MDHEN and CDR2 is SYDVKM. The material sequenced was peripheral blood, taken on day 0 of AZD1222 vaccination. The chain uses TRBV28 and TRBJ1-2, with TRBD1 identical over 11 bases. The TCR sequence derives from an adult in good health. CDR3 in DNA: TGTGCCAGCAGCCCCGGGACAGGGGGGGGGTATGGCTACACCTTC. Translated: CASSPGTGGGYGYTF.